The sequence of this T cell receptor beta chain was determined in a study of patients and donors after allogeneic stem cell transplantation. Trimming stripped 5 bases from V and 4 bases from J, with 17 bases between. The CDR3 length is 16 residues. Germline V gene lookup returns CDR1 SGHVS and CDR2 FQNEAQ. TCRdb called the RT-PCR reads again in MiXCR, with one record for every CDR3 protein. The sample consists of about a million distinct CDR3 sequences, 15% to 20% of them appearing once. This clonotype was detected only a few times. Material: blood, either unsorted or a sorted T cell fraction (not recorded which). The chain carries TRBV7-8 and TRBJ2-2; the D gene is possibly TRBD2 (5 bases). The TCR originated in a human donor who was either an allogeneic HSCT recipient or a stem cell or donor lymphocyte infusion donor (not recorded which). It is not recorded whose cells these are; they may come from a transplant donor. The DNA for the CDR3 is TGTGCCAGCAGCCGAGTACGTTTGGAGGCCACCGGGGAGCTGTTTTTT. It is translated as CASSRVRLEATGELFF.